This T cell receptor beta chain emerged from a study of blood T cell repertoires in COVID-19. Using immunoSEQ multiplex PCR, the repertoire was profiled, and TCRdb retains in-frame clones only, with some absent. The sample has 110,000 to 150,000 clones, roughly 88% seen once. V lost 5 bases and J lost 4; bases outside the gene matches: 14. The CDR3 is 18 amino acids. Germline lookup yields CDR1 MNHEY and CDR2 SVGEGT. The genes are TRBV6-2 or TRBV6-3 and TRBJ2-3; 11 bases are a match to TRBD2. This receptor was identified in a woman in her sixties with acute or convalescent COVID-19. The specimen sequenced was peripheral blood. The CDR3 loop is CASSALLEYSGGADTQYF. For the CDR3, the DNA is TGTGCCAGCAGTGCCCTCCTGGAGTATAGCGGGGGGGCAGATACGCAGTATTTT.